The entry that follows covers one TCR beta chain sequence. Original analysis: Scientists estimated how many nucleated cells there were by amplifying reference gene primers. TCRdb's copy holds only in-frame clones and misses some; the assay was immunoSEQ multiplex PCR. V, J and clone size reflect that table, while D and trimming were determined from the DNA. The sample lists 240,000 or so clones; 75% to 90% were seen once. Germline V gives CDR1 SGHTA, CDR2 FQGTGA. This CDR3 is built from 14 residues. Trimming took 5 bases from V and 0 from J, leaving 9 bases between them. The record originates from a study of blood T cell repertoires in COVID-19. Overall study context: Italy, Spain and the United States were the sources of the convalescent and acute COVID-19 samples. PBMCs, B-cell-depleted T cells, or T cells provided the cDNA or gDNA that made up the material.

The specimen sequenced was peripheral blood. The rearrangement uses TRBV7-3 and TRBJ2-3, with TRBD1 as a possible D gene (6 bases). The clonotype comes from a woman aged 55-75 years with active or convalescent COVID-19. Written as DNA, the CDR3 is TGTGCCAGCAGCCCCGACAGGAGCACAGATACGCAGTATTTT. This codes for CASSPDRSTDTQYF.